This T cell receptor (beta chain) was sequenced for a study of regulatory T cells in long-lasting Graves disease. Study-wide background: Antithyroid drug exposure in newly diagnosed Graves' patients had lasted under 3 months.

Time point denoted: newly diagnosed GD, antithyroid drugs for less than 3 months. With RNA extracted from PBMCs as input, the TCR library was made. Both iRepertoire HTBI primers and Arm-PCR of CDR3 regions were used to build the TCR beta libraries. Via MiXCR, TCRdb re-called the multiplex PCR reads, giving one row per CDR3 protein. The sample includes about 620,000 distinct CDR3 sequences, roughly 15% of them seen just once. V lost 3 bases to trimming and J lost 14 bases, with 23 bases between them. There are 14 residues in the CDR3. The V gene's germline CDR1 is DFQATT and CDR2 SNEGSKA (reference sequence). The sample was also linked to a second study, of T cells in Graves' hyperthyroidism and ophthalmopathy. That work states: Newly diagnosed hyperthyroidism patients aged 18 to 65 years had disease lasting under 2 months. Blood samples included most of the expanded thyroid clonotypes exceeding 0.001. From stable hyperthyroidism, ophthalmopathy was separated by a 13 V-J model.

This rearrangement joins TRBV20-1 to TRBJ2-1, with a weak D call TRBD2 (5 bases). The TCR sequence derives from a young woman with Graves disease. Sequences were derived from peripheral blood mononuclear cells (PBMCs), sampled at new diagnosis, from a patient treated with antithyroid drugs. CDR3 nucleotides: TGCAGTGCTAGGAGCGGCGCTAGTGGTGAGGAGGAGTTCTTC. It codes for CSARSGASGEEEFF.